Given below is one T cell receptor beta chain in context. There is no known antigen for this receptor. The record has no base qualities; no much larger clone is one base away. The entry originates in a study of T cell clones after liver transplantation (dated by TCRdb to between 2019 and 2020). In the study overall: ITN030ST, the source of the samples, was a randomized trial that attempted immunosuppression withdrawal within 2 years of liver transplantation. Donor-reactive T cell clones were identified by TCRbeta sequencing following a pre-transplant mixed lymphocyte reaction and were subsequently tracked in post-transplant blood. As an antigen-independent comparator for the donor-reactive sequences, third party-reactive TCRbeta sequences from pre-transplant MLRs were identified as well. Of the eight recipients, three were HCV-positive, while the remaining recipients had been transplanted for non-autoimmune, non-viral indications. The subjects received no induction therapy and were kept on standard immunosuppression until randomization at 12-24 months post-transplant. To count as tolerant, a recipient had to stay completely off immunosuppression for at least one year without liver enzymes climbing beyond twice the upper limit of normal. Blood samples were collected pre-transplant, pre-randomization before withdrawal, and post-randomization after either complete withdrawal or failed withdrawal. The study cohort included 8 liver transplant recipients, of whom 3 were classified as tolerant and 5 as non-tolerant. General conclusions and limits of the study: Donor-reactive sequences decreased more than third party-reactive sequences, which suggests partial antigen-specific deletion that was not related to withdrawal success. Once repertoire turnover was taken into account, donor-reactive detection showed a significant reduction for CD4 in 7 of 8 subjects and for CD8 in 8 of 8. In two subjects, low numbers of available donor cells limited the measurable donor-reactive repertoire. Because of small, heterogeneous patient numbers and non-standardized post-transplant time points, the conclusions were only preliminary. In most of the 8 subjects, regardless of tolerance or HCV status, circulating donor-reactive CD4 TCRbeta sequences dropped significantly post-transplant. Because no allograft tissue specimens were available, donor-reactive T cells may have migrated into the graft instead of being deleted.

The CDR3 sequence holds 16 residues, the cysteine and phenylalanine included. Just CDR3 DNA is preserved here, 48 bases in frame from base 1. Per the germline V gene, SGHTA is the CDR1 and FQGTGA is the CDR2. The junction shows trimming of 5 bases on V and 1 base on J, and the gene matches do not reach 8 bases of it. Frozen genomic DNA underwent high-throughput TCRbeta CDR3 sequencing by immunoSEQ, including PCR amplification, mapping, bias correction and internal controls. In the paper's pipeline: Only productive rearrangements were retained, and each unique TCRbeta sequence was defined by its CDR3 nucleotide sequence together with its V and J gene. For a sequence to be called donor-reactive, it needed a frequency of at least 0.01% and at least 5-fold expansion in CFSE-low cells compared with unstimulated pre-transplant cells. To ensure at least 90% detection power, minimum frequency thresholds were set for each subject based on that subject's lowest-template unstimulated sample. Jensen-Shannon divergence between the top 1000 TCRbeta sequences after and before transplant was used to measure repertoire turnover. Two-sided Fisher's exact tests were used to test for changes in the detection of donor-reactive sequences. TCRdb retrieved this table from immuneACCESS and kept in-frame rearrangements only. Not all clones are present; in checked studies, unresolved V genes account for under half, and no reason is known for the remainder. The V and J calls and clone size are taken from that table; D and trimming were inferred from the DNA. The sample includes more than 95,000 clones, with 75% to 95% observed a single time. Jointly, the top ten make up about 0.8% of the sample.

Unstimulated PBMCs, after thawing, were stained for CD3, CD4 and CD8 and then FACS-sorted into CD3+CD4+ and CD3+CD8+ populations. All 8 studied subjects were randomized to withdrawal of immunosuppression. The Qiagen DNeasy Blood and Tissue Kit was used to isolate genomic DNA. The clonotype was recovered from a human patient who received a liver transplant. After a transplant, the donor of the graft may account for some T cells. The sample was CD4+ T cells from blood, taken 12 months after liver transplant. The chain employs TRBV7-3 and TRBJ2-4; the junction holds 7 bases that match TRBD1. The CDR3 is CASSPKQGSAKNIQYF. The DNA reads TGTGCCAGCAGCCCAAAACAGGGGTCTGCCAAAAACATTCAGTACTTC.